This TCR beta chain is from a study of T cell responses to AZD1222 COVID-19 vaccine. Remarks on this clone: Its cognate antigen is unknown.

Study-wide results and caveats: Spike-specific TCR breadth and depth both grew after two AZD1222 doses. No day 14 peak samples; only post-peak repertoires were characterized. Just a handful of AZD1222 recipients were seropositive at baseline. White British people made up most donors, females outnumbered males, and clonal diversity was possibly underestimated.

With 7 bases removed from V and 3 bases from J, the gap between germline ends came to 13 bases. Germline loops: CDR1 SNHLY, CDR2 FYNNEI. The CDR3 has 14 residues. Produced via immunoSEQ multiplex PCR; TCRdb's table is partial and in-frame only. This table holds 150,000 to 200,000 clones, just under 90% found once. The receptor was derived from an adult in good health. The sequencing used peripheral blood, collected on day 0 of AZD1222 vaccination. The V gene is TRBV2, the J gene TRBJ1-5; a weak D match, TRBD1 (6 bases). The CDR3 spells CASTKDSPNQPQHF. In DNA form, the CDR3 reads TGTGCCAGCACCAAGGACAGCCCCAATCAGCCCCAGCATTTT.